This note documents a single T cell receptor beta chain sequence. Its antigen remains unknown. 13 Jbeta primers and 60 Vbeta primers were used for the PCR. TCRdb's copy holds only in-frame clones and misses some; the assay was immunoSEQ multiplex PCR. The sample consists of about 82,000 clones, 70% to 80% of them appearing once. This sample is drawn from a study of cytomegalovirus exposure and HLA in healthy donors. Study results and limitations: Earlier analysis yielded a pattern in which most TCR beta V segments were productive about 90% or about 30% of the time. There was a cluster of highly shared sequence variants that was likely a sequencing artifact. Some TCR beta chains (164 of them) were listed as cytomegalovirus-associated.

There are 12 residues in the CDR3. V lost 2 bases to trimming and J lost 8 bases, with 6 bases between them. Germline-derived CDR1 and CDR2 are WSHSY and SAAADI. The sequenced sample was PBMCs. The origin of this receptor is a man in his sixties in good health and CMV-seronegative. This chain connects TRBV10-2 to TRBJ2-2; D not resolved. CDR3 amino acids: CASSEMEGELFF. Here the CDR3 DNA reads TGCGCCAGCAGTGAGATGGAGGGGGAGCTGTTTTTT.